The rows below give T cell receptor beta chains drawn from one sample of a study of CD8 T cells in Susac syndrome. One entry per CDR3 protein, called by TCRdb with MiXCR from the immunoSEQ multiplex PCR reads. Of fewer than 60,000 distinct CDR3 sequences listed, around 95% were seen once; the top ten hold 0.75%. The material sequenced was CD8+ T cells from PBMCs. These receptors all stem from a human donor with Susac syndrome. The CDR3 runs from the conserved cysteine through the conserved F or W. The D gene is left open where the match is weak.

V	J	D	DNA	CDR3
TRBV4-2	TRBJ2-3	NA	TGTGCCAGCAGCCAAGCGGTAGTACTGGGCCCCAGGGTGGCGCAGTATTTT	CASSQAVVLGPRVAQYF
TRBV4-3	TRBJ2-3	NA	TGCCCCAGCAGCCAAGAGGAGGGGAGGAGCACAGATACGCAGTATTTT	CPSSQEEGRSTDTQYF
TRBV24-1	TRBJ2-2	TRBD1	TGTGCCACCAGTGATGGACAGGACTACACCGGGGAGCTGTTTTTT	CATSDGQDYTGELFF
TRBV7-8	TRBJ2-7	NA	TGTGCCAGCACCAAAGGGTCTCTCTACGAGCAGTACTTC	CASTKGSLYEQYF
TRBV20-1	TRBJ1-1	NA	TGCAGTGCTAGAGGTCCGGTGAACACTGAAGCTTTCTTT	CSARGPVNTEAFF
TRBV12-3/TRBV12-4	TRBJ2-5	NA	TGTGCCAGCAGACCCTCGGACGAAAAAGAGACCCAGTACTTC	CASRPSDEKETQYF
TRBV4-1	TRBJ2-7	NA	TGCGCCAGCAGCCAAGATAGCGGGACCAGGGGGGAGCAGTACTTC	CASSQDSGTRGEQYF
TRBV29-1	TRBJ1-2	NA	TGCAGCGTTGAAGCAGGCAGGGCAAATAACTATGGCTACACCTTC	CSVEAGRANNYGYTF
TRBV7-9	TRBJ1-1	NA	TGTGCCAGCAGCCGGACGGCTGAAGCTTTCTTT	CASSRTAEAFF
TRBV20-1	TRBJ2-5	TRBD2	TGCAGTGCCCCACCCGGACTAGCGGGGGGGCAAGAGACCCAGTACTTC	CSAPPGLAGGQETQYF
TRBV29-1	TRBJ2-2	TRBD1	TGCAGCGTTGAAACAGGACAGGGACCCGCCGGGGAGCTGTTTTTT	CSVETGQGPAGELFF
TRBV20-1	TRBJ1-5	TRBD1	TGCAGTGCTAGAGACGGGACAGGGCAAGGTCAGCCCCAGCATTTT	CSARDGTGQGQPQHF
TRBV28	TRBJ2-7	NA	TGTGCCAGCAGGACGTCGGACTCTCACGAGCAGTACTTC	CASRTSDSHEQYF
TRBV14	TRBJ2-7	NA	TGTGCCAGCAGCCCGGGGACAGAGCAGTACTTC	CASSPGTEQYF
TRBV5-1	TRBJ2-1	NA	TGCGCCAGCAGCTTGGGGACGAGAGTTGGGCAGTTCTTC	CASSLGTRVGQFF